The sample holds many counts of the clone carrying this TCR beta chain. Its specificity is unknown. The data were obtained in a study of read filtering for tumor transcriptome and immune sequencing. At the time of active disease, bone marrow was collected from every patient. From 300 to 400 ng of RNA, a library with molecular barcoded alpha/delta and beta/gamma adaptors was made. TCRdb re-analysed the reads in MiXCR, keeping a single row per CDR3 protein. Of approximately 150,000 distinct CDR3 sequences in the sample, under 15% were seen once. Germline CDR1 is MNHNY and CDR2 is SVGAGI (reference sequence). The V gene lost 6 bases and the J gene lost 1 base, with 6 bases spanning the gap. CDR3 length: 12 residues. Study-wide results and limits: About four fifths of IR-seq clonotypes had one read, totaling roughly 3.5% of reads; RNA-seq: roughly 76% and 46%.

V and J are TRBV6-6 and TRBJ1-1, with D unresolved. The sequence derives from a donor at least 40 years old with multiple myeloma. Sequenced sample: a population of CD138-negative cells sorted from bone marrow. The CDR3 protein is CASRAGNTEAFF. Here the CDR3 DNA reads TGTGCCAGCAGAGCAGGGAACACTGAAGCTTTCTTT.